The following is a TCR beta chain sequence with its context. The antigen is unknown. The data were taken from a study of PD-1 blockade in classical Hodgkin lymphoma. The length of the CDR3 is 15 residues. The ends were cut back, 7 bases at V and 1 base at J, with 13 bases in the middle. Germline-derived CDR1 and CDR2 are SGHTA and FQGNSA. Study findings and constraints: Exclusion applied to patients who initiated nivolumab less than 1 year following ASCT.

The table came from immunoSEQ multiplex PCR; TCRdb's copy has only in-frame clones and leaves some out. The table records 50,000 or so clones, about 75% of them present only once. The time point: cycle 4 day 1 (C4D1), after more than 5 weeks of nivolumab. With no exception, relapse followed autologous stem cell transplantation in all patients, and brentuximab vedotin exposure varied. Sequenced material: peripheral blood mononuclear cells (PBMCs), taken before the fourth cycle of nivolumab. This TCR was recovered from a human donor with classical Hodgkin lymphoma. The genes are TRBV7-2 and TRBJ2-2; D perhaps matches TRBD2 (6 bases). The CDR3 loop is CASTLRGGNTGELFF. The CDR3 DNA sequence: TGTGCCAGCACCCTCCGGGGAGGGAACACCGGGGAGCTGTTTTTT.